This T cell receptor (beta chain) derives from a study of cytomegalovirus exposure and HLA in healthy donors. Sequencing was performed with immunoSEQ multiplex PCR; in TCRdb, only in-frame clones are kept and a portion is missing. The table records roughly 180,000 clones, approximately 84% of them present only once. A note on this clone: Its antigen is unknown.

In germline, CDR1 is SGDLS, CDR2 YYNGEE. This CDR3 contains 14 residues. The ends lost 0 bases at V and 5 bases at J; junction bases unmatched: 3. Points from the study as a whole: Most TCR sequences showed up rarely, but some public TCRs showed up in many donors.

The TCR was taken from a man younger than 35 in good health and CMV-seropositive. The specimen sequenced was PBMCs. V is TRBV9 and J is TRBJ2-3, with 7 bases lining up with TRBD2. The chain's CDR3 is CASSVEWEGDTQYF. DNA for the CDR3: TGTGCCAGCAGCGTAGAATGGGAGGGAGATACGCAGTATTTT. Using reference TRBV9 and TRBJ2-3 for the parts outside the CDR3, the full variable domain is DSGVTQTPKHLITATGQRVTLRCSPRSGDLSVYWYQQSLDQGLQFLIQYYNGEERAKGNILERFSAQQFPDLHSELNLSSLELGDSALYFCASSVEWEGDTQYFGPGTRLTVL.